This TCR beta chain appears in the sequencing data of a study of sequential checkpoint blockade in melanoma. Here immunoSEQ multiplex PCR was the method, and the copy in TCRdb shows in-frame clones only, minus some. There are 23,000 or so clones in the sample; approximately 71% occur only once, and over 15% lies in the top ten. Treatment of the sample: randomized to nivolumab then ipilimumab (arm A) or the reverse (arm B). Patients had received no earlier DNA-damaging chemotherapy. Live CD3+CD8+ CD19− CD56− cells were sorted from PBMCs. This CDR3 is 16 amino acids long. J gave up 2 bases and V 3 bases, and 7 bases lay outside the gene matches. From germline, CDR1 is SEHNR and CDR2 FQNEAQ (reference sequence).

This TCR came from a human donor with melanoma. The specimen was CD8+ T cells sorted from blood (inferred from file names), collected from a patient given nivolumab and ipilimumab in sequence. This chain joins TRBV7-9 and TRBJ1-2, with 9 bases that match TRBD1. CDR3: CASSFSTGGANYGYTF. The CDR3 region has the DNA TGTGCCAGCAGCTTTTCAACAGGGGGCGCGAACTATGGCTACACCTTC.